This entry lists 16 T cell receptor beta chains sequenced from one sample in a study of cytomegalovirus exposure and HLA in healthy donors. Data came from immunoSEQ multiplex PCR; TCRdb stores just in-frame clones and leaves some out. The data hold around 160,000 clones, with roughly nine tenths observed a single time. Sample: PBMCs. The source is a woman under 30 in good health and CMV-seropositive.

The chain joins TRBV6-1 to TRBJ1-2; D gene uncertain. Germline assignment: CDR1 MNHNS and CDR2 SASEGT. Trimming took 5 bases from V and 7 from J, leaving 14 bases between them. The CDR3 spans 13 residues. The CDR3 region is CASSPPWPGGYTF. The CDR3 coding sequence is TGTGCCAGCAGTCCCCCTTGGCCGGGTGGCTACACCTTC.

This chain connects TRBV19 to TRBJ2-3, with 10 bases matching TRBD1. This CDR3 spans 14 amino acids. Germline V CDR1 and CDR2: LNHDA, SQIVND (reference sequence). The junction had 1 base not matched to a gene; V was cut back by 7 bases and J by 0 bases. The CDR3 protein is CASKTGGSTDTQYF. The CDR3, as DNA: TGTGCCAGTAAGACAGGGGGCAGCACAGATACGCAGTATTTT.

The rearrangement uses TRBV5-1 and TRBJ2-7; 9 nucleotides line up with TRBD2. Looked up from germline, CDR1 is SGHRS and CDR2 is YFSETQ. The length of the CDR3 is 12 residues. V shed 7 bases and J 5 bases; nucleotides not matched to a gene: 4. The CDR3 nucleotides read TGCGCCAGCGCGGGAGGGGCCCACGAGCAGTACTTC. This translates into CASAGGAHEQYF.

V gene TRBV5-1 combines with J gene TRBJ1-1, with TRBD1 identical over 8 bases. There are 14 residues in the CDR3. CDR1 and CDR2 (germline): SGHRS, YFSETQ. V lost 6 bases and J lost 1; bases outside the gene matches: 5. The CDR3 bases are TGCGCCAGCAAGTTGACAGGGGCGAACACTGAAGCTTTCTTT. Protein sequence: CASKLTGANTEAFF.

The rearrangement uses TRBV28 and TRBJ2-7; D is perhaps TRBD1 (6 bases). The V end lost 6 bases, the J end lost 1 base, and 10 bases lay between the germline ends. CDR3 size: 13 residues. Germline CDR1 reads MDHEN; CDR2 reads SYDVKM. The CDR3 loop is CASSHDRSYEQYF. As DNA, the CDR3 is TGTGCCAGCAGCCATGACAGGTCCTACGAGCAGTACTTC. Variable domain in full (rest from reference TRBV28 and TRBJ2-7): DVKVTQSSRYLVKRTGEKVFLECVQDMDHENMFWYRQDPGLGLRLIYFSYDVKMKEKGDIPEGYSVSREKKERFSLILESASTNQTSMYLCASSHDRSYEQYFGPGTRLTVT.

The CDR3 nucleotides read TGTGCCAGTAGAGCCAGAGACTTTAGCAATCAGCCCCAGCATTTT. Translation gives CASRARDFSNQPQHF. The rearrangement uses TRBV19 and TRBJ1-5; D is unclear. Per germline, CDR1 LNHDA and CDR2 SQIVND (reference sequence). The CDR3 contains 15 residues. With 6 bases removed from V and 0 bases from J, the gap between germline ends came to 12 bases.

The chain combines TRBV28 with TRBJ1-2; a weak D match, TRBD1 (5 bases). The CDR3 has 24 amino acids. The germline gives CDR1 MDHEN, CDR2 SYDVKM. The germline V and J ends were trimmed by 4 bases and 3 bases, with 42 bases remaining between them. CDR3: CASSSPRGLTGGQGPPREDYGYTF. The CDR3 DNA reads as TGTGCCAGCAGTTCGCCTAGGGGCCTAACGGGGGGTCAGGGACCCCCGAGGGAGGACTATGGCTACACCTTC.

CDR3 nucleotide sequence: TGTGCCAGCAGCACCCAGCGGGGGCAGGCAGATACGCAGTATTTT. Translated, it gives CASSTQRGQADTQYF. The V gene is TRBV7-6, the J gene TRBJ2-3; 8 bases are a match to TRBD2. This CDR3 region has 15 residues. CDR1 is SGHVS and CDR2 is FNYEAQ in the germline V gene. V lost 5 bases and J lost 4; bases outside the gene matches: 8. Using reference TRBV7-6 and TRBJ2-3 for the parts outside the CDR3, the full variable domain is GAGVSQSPRYKVTKRGQDVALRCDPISGHVSLYWYRQALGQGPEFLTYFNYEAQQDKSGLPNDRFSAERPEGSISTLTIQRTEQRDSAMYRCASSTQRGQADTQYFGPGTRLTVL.

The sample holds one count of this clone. The CDR3 coding sequence is TGTGCCAGCAGCCTGGGACAGGGGGGCTATGGCTACACCTTC. Protein: CASSLGQGGYGYTF. This chain connects TRBV28 to TRBJ1-2, with 11 positions matching TRBD1. The germline gives CDR1 MDHEN, CDR2 SYDVKM. Trimming cost V 6 bases and J 4 bases; bases outside gene matches: 4. The CDR3 is 14 residues long.

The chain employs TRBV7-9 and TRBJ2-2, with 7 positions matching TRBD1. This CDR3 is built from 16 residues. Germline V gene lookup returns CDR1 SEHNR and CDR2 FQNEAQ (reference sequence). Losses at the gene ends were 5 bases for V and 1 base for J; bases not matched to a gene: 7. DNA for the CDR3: TGTGCCAGCAGCCCCCCGACAGGGTGGAACACCGGGGAGCTGTTTTTT. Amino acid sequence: CASSPPTGWNTGELFF. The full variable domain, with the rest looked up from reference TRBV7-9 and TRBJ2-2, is DTGVSQNPRHKITKRGQNVTFRCDPISEHNRLYWYRQTLGQGPEFLTYFQNEAQLEKSRLLSDRFSAERPKGSFSTLEIQRTEQGDSAMYLCASSPPTGWNTGELFFGEGSRLTVL.

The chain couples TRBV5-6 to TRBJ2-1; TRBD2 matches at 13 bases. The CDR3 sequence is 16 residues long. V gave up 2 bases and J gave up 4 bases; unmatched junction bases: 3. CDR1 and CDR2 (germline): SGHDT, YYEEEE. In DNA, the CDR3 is TGTGCCAGCAGCTTTAGGACTAGCGGGAGATACAATGAGCAGTTCTTC. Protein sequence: CASSFRTSGRYNEQFF.

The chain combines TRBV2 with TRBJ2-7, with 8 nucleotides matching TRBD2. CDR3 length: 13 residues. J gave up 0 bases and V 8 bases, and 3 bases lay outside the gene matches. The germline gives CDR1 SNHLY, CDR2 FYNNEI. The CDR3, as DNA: TGTGCCAGCGGGCGGGAGGTCTCCTACGAGCAGTACTTC. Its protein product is CASGREVSYEQYF. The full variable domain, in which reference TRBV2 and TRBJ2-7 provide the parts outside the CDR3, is EPEVTQTPSHQVTQMGQEVILRCVPISNHLYFYWYRQILGQKVEFLVSFYNNEISEKSEIFDDQFSVERPDGSNFTLKIRSTKLEDSAMYFCASGREVSYEQYFGPGTRLTVT.

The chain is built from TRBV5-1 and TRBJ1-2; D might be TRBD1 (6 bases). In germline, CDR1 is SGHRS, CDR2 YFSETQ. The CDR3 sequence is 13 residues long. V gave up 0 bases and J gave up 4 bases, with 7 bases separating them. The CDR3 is CASSLADSYGYTF. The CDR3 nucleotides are TGCGCCAGCAGCTTGGCGGACAGCTATGGCTACACCTTC.

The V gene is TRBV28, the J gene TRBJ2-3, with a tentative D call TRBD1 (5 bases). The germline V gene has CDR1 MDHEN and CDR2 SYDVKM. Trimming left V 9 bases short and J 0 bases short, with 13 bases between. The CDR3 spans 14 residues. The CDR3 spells CASLPTGSTDTQYF. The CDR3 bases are TGTGCCAGTCTTCCCACAGGTAGCACAGATACGCAGTATTTT.

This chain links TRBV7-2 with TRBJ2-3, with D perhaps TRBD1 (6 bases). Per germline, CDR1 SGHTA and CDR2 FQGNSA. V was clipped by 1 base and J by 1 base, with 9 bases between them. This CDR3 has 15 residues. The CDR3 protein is CASSLDGGRTDTQYF. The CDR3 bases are TGTGCCAGCAGCTTAGATGGGGGCCGCACAGATACGCAGTATTTT.

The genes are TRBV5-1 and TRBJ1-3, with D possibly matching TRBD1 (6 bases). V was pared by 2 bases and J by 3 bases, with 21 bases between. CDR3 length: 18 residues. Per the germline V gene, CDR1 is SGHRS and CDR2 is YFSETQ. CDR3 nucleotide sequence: TGCGCCAGCAGCTTATTCACACCGGACGGGACATTTGGAAACACCATATATTTT. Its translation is CASSLFTPDGTFGNTIYF.